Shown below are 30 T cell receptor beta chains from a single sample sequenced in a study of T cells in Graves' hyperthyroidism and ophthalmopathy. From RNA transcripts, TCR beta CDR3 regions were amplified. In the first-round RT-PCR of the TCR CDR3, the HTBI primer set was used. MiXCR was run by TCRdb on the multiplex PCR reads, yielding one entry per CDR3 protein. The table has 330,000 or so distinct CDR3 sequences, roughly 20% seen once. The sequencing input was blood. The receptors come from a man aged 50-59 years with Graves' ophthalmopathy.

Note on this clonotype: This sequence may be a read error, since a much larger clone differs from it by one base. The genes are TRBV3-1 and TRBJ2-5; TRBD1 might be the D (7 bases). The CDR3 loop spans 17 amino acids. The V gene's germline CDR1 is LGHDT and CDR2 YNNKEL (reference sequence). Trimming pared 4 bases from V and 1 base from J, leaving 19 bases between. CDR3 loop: CASSPTRWRGPQETQYF. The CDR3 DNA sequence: TGTGCCAGCAGCCCTACCCGCTGGAGGGGGCCCCAAGAGACCCAGTACTTC.

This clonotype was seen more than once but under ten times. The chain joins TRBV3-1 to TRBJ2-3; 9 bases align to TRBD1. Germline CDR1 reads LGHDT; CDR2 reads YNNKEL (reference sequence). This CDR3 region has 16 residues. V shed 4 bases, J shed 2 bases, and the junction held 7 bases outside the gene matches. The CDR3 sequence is CASSPQGAGITDTQYF. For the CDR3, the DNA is TGTGCCAGCAGCCCACAGGGGGCGGGAATCACAGATACGCAGTATTTT.

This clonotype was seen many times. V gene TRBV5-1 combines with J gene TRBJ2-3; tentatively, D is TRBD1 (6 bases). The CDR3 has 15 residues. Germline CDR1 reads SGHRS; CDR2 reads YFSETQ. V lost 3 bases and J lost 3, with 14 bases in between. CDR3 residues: CASSYRDTATDTQYF. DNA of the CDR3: TGCGCCAGCAGCTACCGGGACACGGCGACAGATACGCAGTATTTT.

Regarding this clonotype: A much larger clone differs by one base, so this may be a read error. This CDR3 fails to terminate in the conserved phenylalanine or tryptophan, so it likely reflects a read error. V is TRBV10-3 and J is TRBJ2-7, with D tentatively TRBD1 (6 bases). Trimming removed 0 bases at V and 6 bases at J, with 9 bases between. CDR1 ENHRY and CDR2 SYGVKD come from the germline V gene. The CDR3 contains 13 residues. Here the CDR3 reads CAISESKGGEQYL. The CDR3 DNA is TGTGCCATCAGTGAGTCGAAAGGGGGCGAGCAGTACCTC.

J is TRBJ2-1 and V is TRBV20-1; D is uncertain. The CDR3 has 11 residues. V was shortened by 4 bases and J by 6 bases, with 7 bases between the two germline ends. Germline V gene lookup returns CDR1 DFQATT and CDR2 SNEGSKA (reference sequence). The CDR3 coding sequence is TGCAGTGCTATGACACTCAATGAGCAGTTCTTC. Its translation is CSAMTLNEQFF.

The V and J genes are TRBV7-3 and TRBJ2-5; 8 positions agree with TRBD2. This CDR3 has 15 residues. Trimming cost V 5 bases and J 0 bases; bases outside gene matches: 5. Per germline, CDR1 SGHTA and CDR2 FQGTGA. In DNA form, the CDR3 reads TGTGCCAGCAGCAAACGGGGGGGGTACCAAGAGACCCAGTACTTC. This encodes CASSKRGGYQETQYF.

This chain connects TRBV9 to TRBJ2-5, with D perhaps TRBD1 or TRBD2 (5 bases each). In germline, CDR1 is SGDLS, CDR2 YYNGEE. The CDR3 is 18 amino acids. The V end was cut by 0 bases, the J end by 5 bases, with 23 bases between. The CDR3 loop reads CASSVARGDEGIDETQYF. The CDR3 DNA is TGTGCCAGCAGCGTAGCGAGAGGGGATGAGGGTATTGACGAGACCCAGTACTTC.

The CDR3 DNA reads TGCAGCGTTGAAGACCCGACGGACGGAATAGATACGCAGTATTTT. Its protein is CSVEDPTDGIDTQYF. The V gene is TRBV20-1, the J gene TRBJ2-3; D remains ambiguous. CDR1 is DFQATT and CDR2 is SNEGSKA in the germline V gene (reference sequence). This CDR3 contains 15 residues.

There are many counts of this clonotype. The CDR3 bases are TGTGCCAGCAGTCTTAGCGGGACCTCCTACAATGAGCAGTTCTTC. Translation: CASSLSGTSYNEQFF. The chain joins TRBV7-8 to TRBJ2-1, with 8 bases fitting TRBD2. The CDR3 is 15 amino acids. Per germline, CDR1 SGHVS and CDR2 FQNEAQ. J was trimmed by 0 bases and V by 6 bases; bases with no gene match: 4.

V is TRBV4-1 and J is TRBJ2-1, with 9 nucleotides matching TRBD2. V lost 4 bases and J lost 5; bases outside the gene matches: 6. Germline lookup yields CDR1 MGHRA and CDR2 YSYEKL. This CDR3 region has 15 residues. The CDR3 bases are TGCGCCAGCAGCCCCCCCGGGACTAGCCACAATGAGCAGTTCTTC. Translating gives CASSPPGTSHNEQFF.

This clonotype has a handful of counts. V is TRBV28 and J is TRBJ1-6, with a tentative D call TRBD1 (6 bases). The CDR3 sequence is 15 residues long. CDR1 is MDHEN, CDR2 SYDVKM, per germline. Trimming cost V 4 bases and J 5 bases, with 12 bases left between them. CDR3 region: CASSWRAGDNSPLHF. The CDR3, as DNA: TGTGCCAGCAGTTGGCGGGCAGGGGATAATTCACCCCTCCACTTT.

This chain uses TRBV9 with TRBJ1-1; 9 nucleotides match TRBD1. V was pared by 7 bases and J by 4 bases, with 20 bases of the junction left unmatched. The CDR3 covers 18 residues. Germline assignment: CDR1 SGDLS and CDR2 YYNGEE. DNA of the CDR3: TGTGCCAGCGGAGCAGAGGTAGGGACAGGGCTTTTGAGCACTGAAGCTTTCTTT. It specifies CASGAEVGTGLLSTEAFF.

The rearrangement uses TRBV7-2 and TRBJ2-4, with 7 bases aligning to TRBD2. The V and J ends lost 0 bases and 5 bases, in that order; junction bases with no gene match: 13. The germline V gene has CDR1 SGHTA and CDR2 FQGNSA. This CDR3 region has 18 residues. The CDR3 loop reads CASSLAGGLLSPQNIQYF. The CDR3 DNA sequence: TGTGCCAGCAGCTTAGCGGGAGGGCTTCTGTCCCCCCAAAACATTCAGTACTTC.

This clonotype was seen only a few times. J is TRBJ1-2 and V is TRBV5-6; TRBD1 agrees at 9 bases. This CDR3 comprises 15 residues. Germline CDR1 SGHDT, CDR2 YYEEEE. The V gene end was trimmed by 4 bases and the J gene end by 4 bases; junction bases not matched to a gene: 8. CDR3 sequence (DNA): TGTGCCAGCAGCCCCGGGGACAGGGTCCTCTATGGCTACACCTTC. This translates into CASSPGDRVLYGYTF.

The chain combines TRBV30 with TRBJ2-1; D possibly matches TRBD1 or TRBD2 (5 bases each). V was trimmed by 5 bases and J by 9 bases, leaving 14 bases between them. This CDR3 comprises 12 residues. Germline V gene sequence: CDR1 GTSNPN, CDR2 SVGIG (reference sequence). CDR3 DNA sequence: TGTGCCTGGTCGAGGGGTGTTCTTGAGCAGTTCTTC. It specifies CAWSRGVLEQFF.

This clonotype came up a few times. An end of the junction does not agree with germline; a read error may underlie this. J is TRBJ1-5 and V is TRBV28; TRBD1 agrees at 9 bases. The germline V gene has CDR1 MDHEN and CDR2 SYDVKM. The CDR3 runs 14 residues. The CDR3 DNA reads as TGTGCCAGCAGTCGGACAGGGGCTAATCAACCCCAGCATTTT. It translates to CASSRTGANQPQHF.

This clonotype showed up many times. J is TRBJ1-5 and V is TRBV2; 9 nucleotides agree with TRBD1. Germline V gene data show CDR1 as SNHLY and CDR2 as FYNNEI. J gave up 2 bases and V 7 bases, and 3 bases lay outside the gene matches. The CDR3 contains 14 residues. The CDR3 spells CASKQGAGNQPQHF. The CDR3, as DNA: TGTGCCAGCAAACAGGGGGCGGGCAATCAGCCCCAGCATTTT.

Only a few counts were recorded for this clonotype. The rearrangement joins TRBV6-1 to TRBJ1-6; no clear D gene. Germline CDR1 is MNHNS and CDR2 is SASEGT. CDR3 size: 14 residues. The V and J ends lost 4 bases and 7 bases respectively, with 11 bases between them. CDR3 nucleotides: TGTGCCAGCAGTGTTCAATTAGTGAATTCACCCCTCCACTTT. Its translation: CASSVQLVNSPLHF.

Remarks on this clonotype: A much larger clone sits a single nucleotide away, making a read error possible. The CDR3 loop is CASSLTRAETQYF. Here the CDR3 DNA reads TGTGCCAGCAGCTTAACTAGGGCAGAGACCCAGTACTTC. The rearrangement uses TRBV7-3 and TRBJ2-5; unclear D gene. The CDR3 runs 13 residues. The germline V and J ends were trimmed by 0 bases and 4 bases, with 6 bases remaining between them. Germline CDR1 reads SGHTA; CDR2 reads FQGTGA.

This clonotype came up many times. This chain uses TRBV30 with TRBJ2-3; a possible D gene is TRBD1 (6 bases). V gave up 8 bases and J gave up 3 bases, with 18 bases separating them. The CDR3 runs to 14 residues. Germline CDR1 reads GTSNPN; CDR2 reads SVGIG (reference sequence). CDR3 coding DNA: TGTGCCAGTTCACAGGGCCGGGGTACAGATACGCAGTATTTT. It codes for CASSQGRGTDTQYF.

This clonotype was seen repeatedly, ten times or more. CDR3 bases: TGTGCCAGCTCACCCGGGCAGGAAAACTATGGCTACACCTTC. It encodes CASSPGQENYGYTF. The chain uses TRBV18 and TRBJ1-2; unclear D gene. The CDR3 covers 14 residues. V lost 3 bases, J lost 2 bases, and 10 bases lay in between. CDR1 and CDR2 from the germline V gene are KGHSH and LQKENI.

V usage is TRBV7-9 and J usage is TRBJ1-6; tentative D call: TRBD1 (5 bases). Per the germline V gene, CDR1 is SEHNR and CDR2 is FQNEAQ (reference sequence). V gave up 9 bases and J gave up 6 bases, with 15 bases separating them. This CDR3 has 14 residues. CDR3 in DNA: TGTGCCAGTGGGGGGGGAGGGAGTAATTCACCCCTCCACTTT. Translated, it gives CASGGGGSNSPLHF.

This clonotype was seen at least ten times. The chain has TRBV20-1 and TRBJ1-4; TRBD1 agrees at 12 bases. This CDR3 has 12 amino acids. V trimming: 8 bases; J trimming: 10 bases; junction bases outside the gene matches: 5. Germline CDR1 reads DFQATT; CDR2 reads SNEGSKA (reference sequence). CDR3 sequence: CSLGQGAGKLFF. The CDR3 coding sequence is TGCAGTCTGGGACAGGGGGCCGGAAAACTGTTTTTT.

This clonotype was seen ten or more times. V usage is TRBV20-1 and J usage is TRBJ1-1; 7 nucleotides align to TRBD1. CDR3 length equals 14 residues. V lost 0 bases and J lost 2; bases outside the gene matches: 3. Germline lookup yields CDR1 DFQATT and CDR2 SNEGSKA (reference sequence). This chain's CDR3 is CSARDQGGNTEAFF. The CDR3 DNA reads TGCAGTGCTAGAGACCAGGGGGGAAACACTGAAGCTTTCTTT.

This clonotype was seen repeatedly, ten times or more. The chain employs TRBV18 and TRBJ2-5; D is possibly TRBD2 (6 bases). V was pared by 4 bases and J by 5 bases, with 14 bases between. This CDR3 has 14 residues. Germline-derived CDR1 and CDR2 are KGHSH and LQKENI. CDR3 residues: CASSLSRLDETQYF. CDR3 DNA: TGTGCCAGCTCACTCTCTCGACTAGATGAGACCCAGTACTTC.

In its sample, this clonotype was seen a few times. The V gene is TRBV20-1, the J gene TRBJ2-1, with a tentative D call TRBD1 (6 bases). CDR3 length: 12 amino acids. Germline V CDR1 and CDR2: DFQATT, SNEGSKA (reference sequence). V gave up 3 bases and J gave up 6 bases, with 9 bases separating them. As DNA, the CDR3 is TGCAGTGCTAGTTGGGGGCCCAATGAGCAGTTCTTC. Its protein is CSASWGPNEQFF.

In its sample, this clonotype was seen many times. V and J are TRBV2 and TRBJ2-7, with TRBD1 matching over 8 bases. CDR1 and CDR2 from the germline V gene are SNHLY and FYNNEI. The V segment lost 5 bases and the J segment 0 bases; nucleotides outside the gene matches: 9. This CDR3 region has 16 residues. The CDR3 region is CASSSGDRGFSYEQYF. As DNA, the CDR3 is TGTGCCAGCAGTTCCGGAGACAGGGGTTTCTCCTACGAGCAGTACTTC.

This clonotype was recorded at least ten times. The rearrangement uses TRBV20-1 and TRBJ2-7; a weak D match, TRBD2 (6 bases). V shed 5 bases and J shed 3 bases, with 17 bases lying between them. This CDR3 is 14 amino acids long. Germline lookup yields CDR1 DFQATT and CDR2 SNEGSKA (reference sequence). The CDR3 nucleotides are TGCAGTGCTCCCCCCCTCGGGGGATACTACGAGCAGTACTTC. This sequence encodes CSAPPLGGYYEQYF.

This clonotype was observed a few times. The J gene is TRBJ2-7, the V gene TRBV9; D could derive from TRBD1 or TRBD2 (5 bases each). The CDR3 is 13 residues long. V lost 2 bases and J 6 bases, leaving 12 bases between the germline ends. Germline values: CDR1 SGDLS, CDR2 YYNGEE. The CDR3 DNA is TGTGCCAGCAGCGTGAACCAGGGAGCCGAGCAGTACTTC. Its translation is CASSVNQGAEQYF.

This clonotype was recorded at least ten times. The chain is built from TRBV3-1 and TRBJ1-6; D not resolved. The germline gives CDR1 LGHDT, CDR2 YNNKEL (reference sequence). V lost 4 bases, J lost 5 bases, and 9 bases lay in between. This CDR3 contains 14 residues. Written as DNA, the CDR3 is TGTGCCAGCAGCCCCTCCGGGCATAATTCACCCCTCCACTTT. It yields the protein CASSPSGHNSPLHF.